The 21 T cell receptor beta chains below come from one sample, sequenced in a study of T cells after posttransplantation cyclophosphamide. Clones were read by immunoSEQ multiplex PCR, and TCRdb kept only the in-frame ones, dropping some. The repertoire yields some 10,000 clones, none seen only once; the top ten contain more than 25%. Busulfan-fludarabine conditioning, marrow transplant, and cyclophosphamide on days +3 and +4 were administered. The sequenced sample was PBMCs, obtained after allogeneic stem cell transplant with posttransplant cyclophosphamide. The receptors shown here come from a female patient aged 40-50 years who received an allogeneic stem cell transplant from a related donor, was CMV-positive, and had no GVHD. Some T cells could come from the graft donor.

Ten or more counts support this clone. The J gene is TRBJ1-5, the V gene TRBV28; possibly TRBD1 for D (6 bases). CDR1 MDHEN and CDR2 SYDVKM come from the germline V gene. The CDR3 runs to 15 residues. Trimming left V 6 bases short and J 0 bases short, with 12 bases between. CDR3 loop: CASRTAGDSNQPQHF. The CDR3, as DNA: TGTGCCAGCAGGACTGCAGGGGATAGCAATCAGCCCCAGCATTTT. Together with reference TRBV28 and TRBJ1-5, the CDR3 gives the full variable domain: DVKVTQSSRYLVKRTGEKVFLECVQDMDHENMFWYRQDPGLGLRLIYFSYDVKMKEKGDIPEGYSVSREKKERFSLILESASTNQTSMYLCASRTAGDSNQPQHFGDGTRLSIL.

In this sample, this clone turned up a few times. CDR3 residues: CASSLVGQWETQYF. In nucleotides, the CDR3 is TGTGCCAGCAGCTTAGTAGGGCAGTGGGAGACCCAGTACTTC. This chain uses TRBV13 with TRBJ2-5, with D hard to call. The V end lost 1 base, the J end lost 5 bases, and 11 bases lay between the germline ends. CDR3 length equals 14 residues. Germline CDR1 PRHDT, CDR2 FYEKMQ (reference sequence). Variable domain in full (rest from reference TRBV13 and TRBJ2-5): AAGVIQSPRHLIKEKRETATLKCYPIPRHDTVYWYQQGPGQDPQFLISFYEKMQSDKGSIPDRFSAQQFSDYHSELNMSSLELGDSALYFCASSLVGQWETQYFGPGTRLLVL.

The table lists this clone with many counts. Other DNA sequences in this specimen translate into the identical CDR3. The chain carries TRBV9 and TRBJ2-7; D perhaps matches TRBD1 (5 bases). Between the trimmed V and J ends, which lost 4 bases and 2 bases, there was a span of 16 bases. The CDR3 runs to 15 residues. The germline V gene has CDR1 SGDLS and CDR2 YYNGEE. The CDR3 region has the DNA TGTGCCAGCAGCTTCAAACAGGAGACGGCCTACGAGCAGTACTTC. Its translation is CASSFKQETAYEQYF.

This clone came up many times. This sequence joins TRBV27 and TRBJ1-6; D call uncertain. Germline lookup yields CDR1 MNHEY and CDR2 SMNVEV (reference sequence). The V end was cut by 5 bases, the J end by 0 bases, with 14 bases between. The CDR3 has 17 residues. As DNA, the CDR3 is TGTGCCAGCAGTAGGACTGCGGGAAGCTCCTATAATTCACCCCTCCACTTT. Translation gives CASSRTAGSSYNSPLHF.

This clone was detected many times. The chain links TRBV19 to TRBJ2-3; D might be TRBD1 (5 bases). Trimming took 3 bases from V and 4 from J, leaving 20 bases between them. This CDR3 comprises 17 residues. Germline-derived CDR1 and CDR2 are LNHDA and SQIVND (reference sequence). The CDR3 region has the DNA TGTGCCAGTAGTATTGGACCGGGCCCCAGGGTATCAGATACGCAGTATTTT. Its translation is CASSIGPGPRVSDTQYF.

This clone showed up many times. V usage is TRBV28 and J usage is TRBJ1-2; 12 bases map to TRBD1. This CDR3 region has 14 residues. From germline, CDR1 is MDHEN and CDR2 SYDVKM. Trimming removed 5 bases from V and 5 bases from J; junction bases left unmatched: 3. DNA of the CDR3: TGTGCCAGCAGTCGGGGACAGGGGGCTTATGGCTACACCTTC. This translates into CASSRGQGAYGYTF.

This clone has a count of ten or more. This rearrangement joins TRBV12-3 or TRBV12-4 to TRBJ2-1; D remains unclear. The CDR3 is 14 residues long. Trimming removed 7 bases from V and 0 bases from J, with 10 bases in between. The CDR3 DNA reads TGTGCCAGCAAGGGTACTGGCTCCTACAATGAGCAGTTCTTC. Its protein is CASKGTGSYNEQFF.

In its sample, this clone was seen many times. The CDR3 region has the DNA TGTGCCAGCAGTTACCGGGACAGGGGGCATGAAAAACTGTTTTTT. This sequence encodes CASSYRDRGHEKLFF. The J gene is TRBJ1-4, the V gene TRBV6-6; the match to TRBD1 covers 12 bases. Germline values: CDR1 MNHNY, CDR2 SVGAGI (reference sequence). This CDR3 region has 15 residues. The V and J ends lost 2 bases and 6 bases, in that order; junction bases with no gene match: 1.

This clone was detected ten times or more. J is TRBJ1-2 and V is TRBV7-9, with D possibly being TRBD1 (5 bases). CDR1 is SEHNR, CDR2 FQNEAQ, per germline (reference sequence). The CDR3 contains 17 residues. Trimming removed 5 bases from V and 1 base from J, with 20 bases in between. The DNA for the CDR3 is TGTGCCAGCAGCCCACCTCCTACAGGAACACTTAACTATGGCTACACCTTC. This encodes CASSPPPTGTLNYGYTF.

Many counts were recorded for this clone. This chain links TRBV2 with TRBJ2-7, with 8 nucleotides matching TRBD1. J was trimmed by 4 bases and V by 8 bases; bases with no gene match: 13. CDR1 SNHLY and CDR2 FYNNEI come from the germline V gene. This CDR3 is built from 15 residues. The CDR3 here is CASQTDRGGGYEQYF. CDR3 sequence (DNA): TGTGCCAGCCAAACTGACAGGGGAGGTGGTTACGAGCAGTACTTC.

The sample holds many counts of this clone. The chain combines TRBV6-1 with TRBJ2-3; the match to TRBD2 covers 7 bases. Germline CDR1 reads MNHNS; CDR2 reads SASEGT. After removal of 4 bases from V and 2 bases from J, the junction contained 9 bases not matched to a gene. CDR3 length equals 16 residues. Written as DNA, the CDR3 is TGTGCCAGCAGTGCCCGGGCGGCGGGGGACACAGATACGCAGTATTTT. Translation gives CASSARAAGDTDTQYF.

This clone came up many times. The chain joins TRBV7-9 to TRBJ2-5; 10 bases match TRBD1. Germline V gene sequence: CDR1 SEHNR, CDR2 FQNEAQ (reference sequence). The CDR3 runs 16 residues. V shed 4 bases, J shed 0 bases, and the junction held 5 bases outside the gene matches. The CDR3 sequence is CASSWGQGWYQETQYF. Written as DNA, the CDR3 is TGTGCCAGCAGCTGGGGACAGGGGTGGTACCAAGAGACCCAGTACTTC.

In this sample, this clone turned up many times. V usage is TRBV10-3 and J usage is TRBJ1-6, with 10 bases aligning to TRBD1. There are 16 residues in the CDR3. The trim removed 2 bases at V and 11 bases at J, leaving 9 bases unmatched. Germline values: CDR1 ENHRY, CDR2 SYGVKD. The CDR3 loop is CAISEPRGQGEAPLHF. In DNA form, the CDR3 reads TGTGCCATCAGTGAGCCCCGCGGACAGGGGGAAGCACCCCTCCACTTT.

This clone was detected ten times or more. The chain joins TRBV11-2 to TRBJ2-7, with 12 bases aligning to TRBD2. Germline V gives CDR1 SGHAT, CDR2 FQNNGV. The CDR3 length is 15 residues. The ends lost 5 bases at V and 4 bases at J; junction bases unmatched: 6. The CDR3 DNA reads as TGTGCCAGCAGCCAGCGACTAGCGGGAGCTTACGAGCAGTACTTC. It encodes CASSQRLAGAYEQYF.

This clone showed up many times. The rearrangement uses TRBV4-1 and TRBJ1-5, with a possible D match to TRBD1 (6 bases). The V end was cut by 3 bases, the J end by 3 bases, with 15 bases between. The CDR3 is 16 amino acids. Germline loops: CDR1 MGHRA, CDR2 YSYEKL. The CDR3 here is CASSQSYRADNQPQHF. The CDR3 coding sequence is TGCGCCAGCAGCCAGTCTTACAGGGCAGACAATCAGCCCCAGCATTTT.

This clone was recorded many times. V usage is TRBV5-6 and J usage is TRBJ1-1; tentative D call: TRBD1 (5 bases). V was trimmed by 0 bases and J by 2 bases, leaving 8 bases between them. Germline V CDR1 and CDR2: SGHDT, YYEEEE. The CDR3 sequence is 14 residues long. Here the CDR3 reads CASSLGGANTEAFF. CDR3 DNA: TGTGCCAGCAGCTTGGGAGGGGCTAACACTGAAGCTTTCTTT.

This clone was seen repeatedly, ten times or more. The chain couples TRBV4-2 to TRBJ2-3; D gene ambiguous. V dropped 0 bases and J dropped 4 bases, with 8 bases sitting between them. The CDR3 contains 14 residues. Per germline, CDR1 LGHNA and CDR2 YNFKEQ. Written as DNA, the CDR3 is TGTGCCAGCAGCCAAGATGGGCGATCAGATACGCAGTATTTT. This sequence encodes CASSQDGRSDTQYF.

This clone was counted ten times or more. Other DNA variants within this sample encode the same CDR3. CDR3 DNA sequence: TGTGCCAGCAGCTTCGAACAGGGGACGGCATACGAGCAGTACTTC. Translated: CASSFEQGTAYEQYF. The gene calls are TRBV9 and TRBJ2-7; 7 bases align to TRBD1. Per germline, CDR1 SGDLS and CDR2 YYNGEE. The CDR3 is made up of 15 amino acids. After removal of 4 bases from V and 4 bases from J, the junction contained 11 bases not matched to a gene.

This clone was counted many times. The chain uses TRBV6-2 or TRBV6-3 and TRBJ1-2; 7 bases line up with TRBD1. The CDR3 consists of 14 residues. Germline CDR1 is MNHEY and CDR2 is SVGEGT. J was trimmed by 6 bases and V by 0 bases; bases with no gene match: 4. Here the CDR3 DNA reads TGTGCCAGCAGTTACTCGGGCAGGGGGAATGGCTACACCTTC. Protein: CASSYSGRGNGYTF.

This clone was observed a few times. This chain connects TRBV27 to TRBJ2-3, with D perhaps matching TRBD1 (5 bases). The germline V gene has CDR1 MNHEY and CDR2 SMNVEV (reference sequence). The CDR3 is made up of 15 amino acids. Trimming removed 5 bases at V and 7 bases at J, with 19 bases between. The CDR3 DNA reads as TGTGCCAGCAGTCCCCTGGGCAGGGTGTCAAATACGCAGTATTTT. It is translated as CASSPLGRVSNTQYF.

This clone occurred many times. The V call is TRBV7-8, the J call TRBJ1-2, with 10 bases aligning to TRBD1. V was clipped by 5 bases and J by 3 bases; unmatched bases: 12. This CDR3 region has 17 residues. Per the germline V gene, CDR1 is SGHVS and CDR2 is FQNEAQ. CDR3 DNA sequence: TGTGCCAGCAGCACTCGTGCATCCGGGACAGGGGACTATGGCTACACCTTC. The encoded protein is CASSTRASGTGDYGYTF.